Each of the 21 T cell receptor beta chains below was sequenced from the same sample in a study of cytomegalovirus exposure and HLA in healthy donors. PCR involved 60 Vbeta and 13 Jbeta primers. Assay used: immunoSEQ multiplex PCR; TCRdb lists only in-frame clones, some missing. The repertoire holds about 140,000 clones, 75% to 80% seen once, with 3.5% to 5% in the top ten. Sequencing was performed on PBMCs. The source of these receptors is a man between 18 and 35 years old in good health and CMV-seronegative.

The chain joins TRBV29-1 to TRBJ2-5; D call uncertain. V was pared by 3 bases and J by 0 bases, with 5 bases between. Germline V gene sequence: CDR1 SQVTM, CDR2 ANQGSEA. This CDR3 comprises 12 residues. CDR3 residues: CSVDGYQETQYF. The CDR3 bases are TGCAGCGTTGACGGTTACCAAGAGACCCAGTACTTC.

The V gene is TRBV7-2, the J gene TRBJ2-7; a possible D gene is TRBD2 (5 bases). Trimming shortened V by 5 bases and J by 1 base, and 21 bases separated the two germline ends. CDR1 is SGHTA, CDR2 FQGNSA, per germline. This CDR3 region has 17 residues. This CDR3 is CASSQMGAAIISYEQYF. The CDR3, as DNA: TGTGCCAGCAGCCAAATGGGAGCAGCGATCATATCCTACGAGCAGTACTTC.

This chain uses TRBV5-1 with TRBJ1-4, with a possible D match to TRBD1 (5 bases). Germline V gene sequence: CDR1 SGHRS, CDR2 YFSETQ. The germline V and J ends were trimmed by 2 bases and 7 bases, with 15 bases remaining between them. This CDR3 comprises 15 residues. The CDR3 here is CASSLQEGLREKLFF. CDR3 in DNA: TGCGCCAGCAGCTTACAGGAAGGATTACGTGAAAAACTGTTTTTT.

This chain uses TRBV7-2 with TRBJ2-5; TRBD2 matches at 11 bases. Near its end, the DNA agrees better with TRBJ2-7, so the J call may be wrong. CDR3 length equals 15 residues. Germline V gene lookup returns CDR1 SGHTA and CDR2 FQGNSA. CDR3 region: CASSLTSGTTYEQYF. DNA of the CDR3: TGTGCCAGCAGCTTGACTAGCGGGACTACGTACGAGCAGTACTTC.

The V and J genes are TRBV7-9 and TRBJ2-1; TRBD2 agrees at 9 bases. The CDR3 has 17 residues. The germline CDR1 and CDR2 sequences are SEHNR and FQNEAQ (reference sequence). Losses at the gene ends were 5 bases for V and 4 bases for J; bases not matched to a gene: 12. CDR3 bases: TGTGCCAGCAGCCCCTGGGGGTCTAGCGGGGATTACAATGAGCAGTTCTTC. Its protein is CASSPWGSSGDYNEQFF.

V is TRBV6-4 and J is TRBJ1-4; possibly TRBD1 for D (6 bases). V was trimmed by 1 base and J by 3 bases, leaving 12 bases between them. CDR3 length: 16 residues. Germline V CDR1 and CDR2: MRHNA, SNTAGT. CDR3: CASSDFLGASNEKLFF. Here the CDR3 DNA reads TGTGCCAGCAGTGACTTTCTGGGGGCTTCTAATGAAAAACTGTTTTTT.

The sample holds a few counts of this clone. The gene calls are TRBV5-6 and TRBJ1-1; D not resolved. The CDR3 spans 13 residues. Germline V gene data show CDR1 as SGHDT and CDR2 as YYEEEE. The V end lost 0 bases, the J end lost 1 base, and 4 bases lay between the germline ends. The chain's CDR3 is CASSLAGNTEAFF. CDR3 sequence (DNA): TGTGCCAGCAGCTTGGCAGGGAACACTGAAGCTTTCTTT.

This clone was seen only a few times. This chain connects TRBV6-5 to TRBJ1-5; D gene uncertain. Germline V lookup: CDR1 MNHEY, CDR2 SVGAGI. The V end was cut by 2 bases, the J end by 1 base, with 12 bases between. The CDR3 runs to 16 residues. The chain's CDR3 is CASSYQPMGSNQPQHF. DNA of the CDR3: TGTGCCAGCAGTTACCAACCTATGGGCAGCAATCAGCCCCAGCATTTT.

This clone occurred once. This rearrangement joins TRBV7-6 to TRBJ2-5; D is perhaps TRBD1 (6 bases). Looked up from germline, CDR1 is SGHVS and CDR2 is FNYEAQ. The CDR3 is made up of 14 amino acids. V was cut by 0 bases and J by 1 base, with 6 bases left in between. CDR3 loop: CASSLAGAQETQYF. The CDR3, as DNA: TGTGCCAGCAGCTTAGCGGGGGCCCAAGAGACCCAGTACTTC.

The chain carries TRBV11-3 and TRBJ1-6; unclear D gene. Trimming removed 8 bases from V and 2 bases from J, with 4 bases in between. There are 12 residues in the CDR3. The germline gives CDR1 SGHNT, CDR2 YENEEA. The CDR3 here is CASQTYNSPLHF. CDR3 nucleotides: TGTGCCAGCCAGACCTATAATTCACCCCTCCACTTT.

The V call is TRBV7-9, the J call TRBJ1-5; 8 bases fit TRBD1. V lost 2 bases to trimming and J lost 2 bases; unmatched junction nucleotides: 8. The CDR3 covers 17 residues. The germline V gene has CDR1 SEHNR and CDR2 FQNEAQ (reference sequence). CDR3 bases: TGTGCCAGCAGCTTAACCCGAGGACAGGGACGCAATCAGCCCCAGCATTTT. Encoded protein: CASSLTRGQGRNQPQHF.

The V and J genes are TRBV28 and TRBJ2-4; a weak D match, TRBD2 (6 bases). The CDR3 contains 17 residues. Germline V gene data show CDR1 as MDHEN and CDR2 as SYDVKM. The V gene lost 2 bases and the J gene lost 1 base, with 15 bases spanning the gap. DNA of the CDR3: TGTGCCAGCAGTTTAATGGTGGAGGGGACCGCCAAAAACATTCAGTACTTC. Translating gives CASSLMVEGTAKNIQYF.

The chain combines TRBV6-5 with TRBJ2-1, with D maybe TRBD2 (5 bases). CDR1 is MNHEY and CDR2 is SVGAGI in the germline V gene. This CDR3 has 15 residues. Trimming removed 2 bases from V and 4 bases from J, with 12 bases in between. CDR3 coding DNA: TGTGCCAGCAGTTACCCGGAGGCTGCGTACAATGAGCAGTTCTTC. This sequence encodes CASSYPEAAYNEQFF.

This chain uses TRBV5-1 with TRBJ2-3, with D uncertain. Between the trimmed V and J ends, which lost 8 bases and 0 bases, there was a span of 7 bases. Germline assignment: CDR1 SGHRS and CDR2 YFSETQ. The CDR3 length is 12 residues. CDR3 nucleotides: TGCGCCAGTCAAATGAGCACAGATACGCAGTATTTT. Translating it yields CASQMSTDTQYF.

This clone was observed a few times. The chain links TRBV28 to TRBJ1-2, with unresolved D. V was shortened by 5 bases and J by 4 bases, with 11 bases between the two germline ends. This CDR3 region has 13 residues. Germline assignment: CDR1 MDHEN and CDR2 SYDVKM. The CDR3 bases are TGTGCCAGCAGTCAGCCAGCGAGCTATGGCTACACCTTC. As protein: CASSQPASYGYTF.

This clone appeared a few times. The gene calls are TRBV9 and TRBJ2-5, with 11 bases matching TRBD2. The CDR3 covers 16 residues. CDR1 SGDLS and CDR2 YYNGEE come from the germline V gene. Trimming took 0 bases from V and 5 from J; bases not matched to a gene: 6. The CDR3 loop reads CASSVGSGRALETQYF. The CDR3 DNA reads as TGTGCCAGCAGCGTAGGTAGCGGGAGGGCCCTGGAGACCCAGTACTTC.

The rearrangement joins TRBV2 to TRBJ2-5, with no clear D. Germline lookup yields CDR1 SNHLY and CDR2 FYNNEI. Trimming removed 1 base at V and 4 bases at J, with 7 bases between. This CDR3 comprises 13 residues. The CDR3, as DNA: TGTGCCAGCAGTGAAGAGACACGAGAGACCCAGTACTTC. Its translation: CASSEETRETQYF. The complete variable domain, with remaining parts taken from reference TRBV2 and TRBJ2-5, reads EPEVTQTPSHQVTQMGQEVILRCVPISNHLYFYWYRQILGQKVEFLVSFYNNEISEKSEIFDDQFSVERPDGSNFTLKIRSTKLEDSAMYFCASSEETRETQYFGPGTRLLVL.

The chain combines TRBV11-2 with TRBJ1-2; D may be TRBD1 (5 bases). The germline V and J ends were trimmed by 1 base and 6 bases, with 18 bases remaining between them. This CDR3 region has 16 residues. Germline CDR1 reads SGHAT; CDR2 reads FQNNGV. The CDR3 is CASSLAPQGEVDGYTF. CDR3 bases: TGTGCCAGCAGCTTAGCCCCCCAGGGTGAGGTGGATGGCTACACCTTC.

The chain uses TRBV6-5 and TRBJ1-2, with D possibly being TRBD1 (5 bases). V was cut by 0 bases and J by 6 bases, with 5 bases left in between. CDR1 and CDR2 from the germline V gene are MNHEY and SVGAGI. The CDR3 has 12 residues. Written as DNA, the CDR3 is TGTGCCAGCAGTTACTCAGGGGATGGCTACACCTTC. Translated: CASSYSGDGYTF.

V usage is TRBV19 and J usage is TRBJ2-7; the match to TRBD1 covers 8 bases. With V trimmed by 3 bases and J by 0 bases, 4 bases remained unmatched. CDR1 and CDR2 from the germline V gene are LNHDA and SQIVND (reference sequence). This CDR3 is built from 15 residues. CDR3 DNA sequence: TGTGCCAGTAGTATGGACAGGGCCCACTCCTACGAGCAGTACTTC. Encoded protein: CASSMDRAHSYEQYF.

The CDR3 spells CASSWGPGQGRWGHTEAFF. Written as DNA, the CDR3 is TGTGCCAGCAGCTGGGGCCCGGGACAGGGCCGGTGGGGCCACACTGAAGCTTTCTTT. The chain joins TRBV5-6 to TRBJ1-1; 9 bases align to TRBD1. Germline CDR1 and CDR2: SGHDT and YYEEEE. The V and J ends lost 3 bases and 3 bases, in that order; junction bases with no gene match: 18. The CDR3 is 19 residues long. Filled out from reference TRBV5-6 and TRBJ1-1, the complete variable domain reads DAGVTQSPTHLIKTRGQQVTLRCSPKSGHDTVSWYQQALGQGPQFIFQYYEEEERQRGNFPDRFSGHQFPNYSSELNVNALLLGDSALYLCASSWGPGQGRWGHTEAFFGQGTRLTVV.